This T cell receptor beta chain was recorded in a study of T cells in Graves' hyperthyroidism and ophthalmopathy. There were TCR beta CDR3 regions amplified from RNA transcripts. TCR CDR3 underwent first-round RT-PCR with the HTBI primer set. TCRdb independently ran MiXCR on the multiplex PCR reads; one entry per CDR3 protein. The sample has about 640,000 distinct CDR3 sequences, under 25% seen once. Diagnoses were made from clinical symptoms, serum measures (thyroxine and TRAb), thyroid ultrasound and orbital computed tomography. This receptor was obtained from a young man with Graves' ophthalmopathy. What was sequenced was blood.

The CDR3: CACVQWHKMNTEAFF. As DNA, the CDR3 is TGTGCCTGCGTACAGTGGCATAAAATGAACACTGAAGCTTTCTTT. This chain links TRBV30 with TRBJ1-1; D ambiguous. CDR3 length: 15 residues. Trimming left V 6 bases short and J 0 bases short, with 17 bases between. The V gene's germline CDR1 is GTSNPN and CDR2 SVGIG (reference sequence).